Shown below are 10 T cell receptor beta chains from a single sample sequenced in a study of blood T cell repertoires in COVID-19 (dated by TCRdb to the early 2020s). Libraries were prepared through the immunoSEQ multiplex PCR assay. Drawn from immuneACCESS, this table holds only the in-frame rearrangements with V and J called that TCRdb kept. Clones are partly lost; checked studies trace under half to an unresolved V gene and leave the rest unexplained. The sample has some 190,000 clones on record, approximately 81% of them singletons. Almost 5% of the sample comes from the top ten. The source material was peripheral blood. The receptors were gathered from a woman older than 75 with acute or convalescent COVID-19.

The chain is built from TRBV3-1 (or the pseudogene TRBV3-2) and TRBJ2-2, with unresolved D. The CDR3 totals 15 residues. Germline V CDR1 and CDR2: LGHDT, YNNKEL (reference sequence). Deletions cut 0 bases from V and 3 bases from J, with 8 bases between. CDR3 in DNA: TGTGCCAGCAGCCAAGAACATACCTACACCGGGGAGCTGTTTTTT. This encodes CASSQEHTYTGELFF.

The chain combines TRBV6-5 with TRBJ1-1; D ambiguous. The CDR3 is made up of 13 amino acids. Germline CDR1 is MNHEY and CDR2 is SVGAGI. V was shortened by 4 bases and J by 3 bases, with 9 bases between the two germline ends. The CDR3 DNA reads TGTGCCAGCAGTTCCGACATGCACACTGAAGCTTTCTTT. Protein: CASSSDMHTEAFF.

This chain joins TRBV19 and TRBJ2-7, with 7 positions matching TRBD1. J lost 0 bases, V lost 6 bases, and 5 bases had no gene match. Germline-derived CDR1 and CDR2 are LNHDA and SQIVND (reference sequence). This CDR3 has 14 residues. CDR3 in DNA: TGTGCCAGTAGAATGACAGGGAGCTCCTACGAGCAGTACTTC. Protein sequence: CASRMTGSSYEQYF.

CDR3: CSVRQGAQNSPLHF. CDR3 coding DNA: TGCAGCGTGAGACAGGGGGCACAAAATTCACCCCTCCACTTT. The V call is TRBV29-1, the J call TRBJ1-6; 10 nucleotides match TRBD1. Unmatched junction bases numbered 6, after V lost 6 bases and J lost 7 bases. The CDR3 spans 14 residues. Germline assignment: CDR1 SQVTM and CDR2 ANQGSEA.

The chain joins TRBV7-8 to TRBJ1-2; TRBD1 matches at 7 bases. The germline gives CDR1 SGHVS, CDR2 FQNEAQ. The junction had 8 bases not matched to a gene; V was cut back by 5 bases and J by 8 bases. The CDR3 is 13 residues long. CDR3 DNA sequence: TGTGCCAGCAGCGACCCCAGGGGGGAAGGCTACACCTTC. Encoded protein: CASSDPRGEGYTF.

V gene TRBV18 combines with J gene TRBJ2-2; 16 nucleotides match TRBD2. V dropped 5 bases and J dropped 4; count of bases not matched to a gene: 7. From germline, CDR1 is KGHSH and CDR2 LQKENI. CDR3 length equals 18 residues. The CDR3 nucleotides are TGTGCCAGCTCATCGGGACTAGCGGGAGGGCCGCGCACCGGGGAGCTGTTTTTT. It is translated as CASSSGLAGGPRTGELFF. The full variable domain, in which reference TRBV18 and TRBJ2-2 provide the parts outside the CDR3, is NAGVMQNPRHLVRRRGQEARLRCSPMKGHSHVYWYRQLPEEGLKFMVYLQKENIIDESGMPKERFSAEFPKEGPSILRIQQVVRGDSAAYFCASSSGLAGGPRTGELFFGEGSRLTVL.

The CDR3 here is CASKLGTDTDTQYF. The DNA of the CDR3 is TGTGCCAGTAAACTAGGGACAGACACAGATACGCAGTATTTT. The V call is TRBV19, the J call TRBJ2-3, with 7 bases matching TRBD1. With 7 bases clipped from V and 2 bases from J, the junction kept 6 bases outside the gene matches. The CDR3 runs to 14 residues. Germline CDR1 and CDR2: LNHDA and SQIVND (reference sequence).

The chain recombines TRBV3-1 (or the pseudogene TRBV3-2) with TRBJ1-5; 8 nucleotides match TRBD1. With 4 bases clipped from V and 6 bases from J, the junction kept 5 bases outside the gene matches. The CDR3 totals 14 residues. The germline CDR1 and CDR2 sequences are LGHDT and YNNKEL (reference sequence). In DNA, the CDR3 is TGTGCCAGCAGCCTGGGACAGGTATTTCAGCCCCAGCATTTT. Its protein is CASSLGQVFQPQHF.

The chain couples TRBV27 to TRBJ2-7, with 9 positions matching TRBD1. The germline V gene has CDR1 MNHEY and CDR2 SMNVEV (reference sequence). The CDR3 runs to 16 residues. The V and J ends lost 3 bases and 0 bases, in that order; junction bases with no gene match: 6. This chain's CDR3 is CASSFRRDRASYEQYF. In DNA form, the CDR3 reads TGTGCCAGCAGTTTTCGCCGGGACAGGGCCTCCTACGAGCAGTACTTC.

The chain couples TRBV9 to TRBJ2-3; a weak D match, TRBD2 (5 bases). Per the germline V gene, CDR1 is SGDLS and CDR2 is YYNGEE. Deletions cut 0 bases from V and 3 bases from J, with 17 bases between. This CDR3 has 17 residues. The CDR3 DNA is TGTGCCAGCAGCGTAGGGAATAGCGAAGTGATTACAGATACGCAGTATTTT. Protein: CASSVGNSEVITDTQYF.